This T cell receptor beta chain was observed in a study of cytomegalovirus exposure and HLA in healthy donors. Study information: An earlier analysis identified more than 90 million unique TCR beta sequences in about 200 million T cells. Study results and limitations: Later analysis identified about 18,000 TCR beta sequences associated with HLA alleles, using a false discovery rate threshold of 0.05.

A word on this clone: Antigen specificity is unknown.

Researchers ran the PCR with 60 Vbeta and 13 Jbeta primers. Profiling relied on immunoSEQ multiplex PCR, and the TCRdb table lists in-frame clones only, not all of them. The sample holds more than 55,000 clones, roughly 74% seen once. Trimming took off 5 bases at V and 7 bases at J, with 12 bases between the two ends. The CDR3 is 13 amino acids. Germline-derived CDR1 and CDR2 are SGHRS and YFSETQ. This rearrangement joins TRBV5-1 to TRBJ1-4, with D uncertain. This clonotype originated in a woman aged 60 to 75 in good health and CMV-seropositive. What was sequenced was PBMCs. CDR3 DNA sequence: TGCGCCAGCAGACCCGCCTCAGGTGAAAAACTGTTTTTT. It yields the protein CASRPASGEKLFF.